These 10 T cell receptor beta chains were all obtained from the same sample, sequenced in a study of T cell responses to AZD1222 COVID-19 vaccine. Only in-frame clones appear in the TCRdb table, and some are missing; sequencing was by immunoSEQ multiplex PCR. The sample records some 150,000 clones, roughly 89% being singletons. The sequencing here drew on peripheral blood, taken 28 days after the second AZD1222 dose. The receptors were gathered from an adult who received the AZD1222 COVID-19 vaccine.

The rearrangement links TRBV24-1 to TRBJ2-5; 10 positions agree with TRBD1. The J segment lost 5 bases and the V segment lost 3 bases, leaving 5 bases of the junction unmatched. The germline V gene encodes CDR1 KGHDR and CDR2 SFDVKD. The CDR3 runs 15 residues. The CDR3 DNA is TGTGCCACCAGTGATCCGGGACAGGGGTTCGAGACCCAGTACTTC. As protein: CATSDPGQGFETQYF.

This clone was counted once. DNA of the CDR3: TGTGCCAGCAGCTTCGGAGGAACAGATACGCAGTATTTT. It specifies CASSFGGTDTQYF. The chain links TRBV7-9 to TRBJ2-3; maybe TRBD2 (5 bases). With 3 bases removed from V and 3 bases from J, the gap between germline ends came to 7 bases. The CDR3 extends over 13 amino acids. From germline, CDR1 is SEHNR and CDR2 FQNEAQ (reference sequence).

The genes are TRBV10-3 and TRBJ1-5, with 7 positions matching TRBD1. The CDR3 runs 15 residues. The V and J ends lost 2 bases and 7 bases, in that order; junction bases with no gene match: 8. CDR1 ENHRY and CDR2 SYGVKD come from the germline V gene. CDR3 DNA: TGTGCCATCAGTGAGGGACAGGTAGTTGGGCAGCCCCAGCATTTT. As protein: CAISEGQVVGQPQHF.

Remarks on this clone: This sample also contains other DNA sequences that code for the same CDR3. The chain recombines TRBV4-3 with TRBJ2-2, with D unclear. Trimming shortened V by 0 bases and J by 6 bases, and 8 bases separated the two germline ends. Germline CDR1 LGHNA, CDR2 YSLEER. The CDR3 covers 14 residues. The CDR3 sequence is CASSQERVPGELFF. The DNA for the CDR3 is TGCGCCAGCAGCCAAGAACGGGTCCCCGGGGAGCTGTTTTTT.

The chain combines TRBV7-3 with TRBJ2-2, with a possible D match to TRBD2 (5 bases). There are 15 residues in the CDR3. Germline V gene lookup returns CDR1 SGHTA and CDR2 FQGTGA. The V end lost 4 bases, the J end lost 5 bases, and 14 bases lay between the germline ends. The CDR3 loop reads CASSSNREGTGELFF. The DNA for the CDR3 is TGTGCCAGCAGCTCGAACCGGGAAGGGACCGGGGAGCTGTTTTTT.

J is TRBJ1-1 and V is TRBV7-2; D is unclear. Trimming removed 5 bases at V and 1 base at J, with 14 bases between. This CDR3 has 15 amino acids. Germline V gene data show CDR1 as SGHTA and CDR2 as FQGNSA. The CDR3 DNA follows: TGTGCCAGCAGCCCTTTTCCCCGGGGGAACACTGAAGCTTTCTTT. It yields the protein CASSPFPRGNTEAFF.

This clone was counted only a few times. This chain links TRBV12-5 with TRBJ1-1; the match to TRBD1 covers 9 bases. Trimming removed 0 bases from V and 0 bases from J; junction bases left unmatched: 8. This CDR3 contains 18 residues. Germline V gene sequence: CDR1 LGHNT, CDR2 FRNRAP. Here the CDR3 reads CASGLVRGQGPMNTEAFF. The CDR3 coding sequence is TGTGCTAGTGGTTTGGTCAGGGGACAGGGACCCATGAACACTGAAGCTTTCTTT.

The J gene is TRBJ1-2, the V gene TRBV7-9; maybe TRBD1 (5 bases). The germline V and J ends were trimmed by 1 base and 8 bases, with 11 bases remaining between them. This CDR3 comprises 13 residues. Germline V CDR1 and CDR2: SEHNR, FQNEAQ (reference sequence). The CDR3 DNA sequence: TGTGCCAGCAGCTTAGGTCAGGGCTCGGGCTACACCTTC. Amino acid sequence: CASSLGQGSGYTF.

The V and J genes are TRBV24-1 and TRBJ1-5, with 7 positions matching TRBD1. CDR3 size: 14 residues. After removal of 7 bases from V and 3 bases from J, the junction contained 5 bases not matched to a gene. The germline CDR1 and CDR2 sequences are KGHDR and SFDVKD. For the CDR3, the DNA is TGTGCCACCAGGGGGGACAGAATCAATCAGCCCCAGCATTTT. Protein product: CATRGDRINQPQHF.

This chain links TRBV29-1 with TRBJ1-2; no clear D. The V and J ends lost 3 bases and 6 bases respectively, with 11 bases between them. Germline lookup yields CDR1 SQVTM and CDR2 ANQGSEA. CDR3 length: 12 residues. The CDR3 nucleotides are TGCAGCGTTGAGTGGCAGGCGGATGGCTACACCTTC. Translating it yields CSVEWQADGYTF. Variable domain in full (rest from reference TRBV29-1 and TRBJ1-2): SAVISQKPSRDICQRGTSLTIQCQVDSQVTMMFWYRQQPGQSLTLIATANQGSEATYESGFVIDKFPISRPNLTFSTLTVSNMSPEDSSIYLCSVEWQADGYTFGSGTRLTVV.